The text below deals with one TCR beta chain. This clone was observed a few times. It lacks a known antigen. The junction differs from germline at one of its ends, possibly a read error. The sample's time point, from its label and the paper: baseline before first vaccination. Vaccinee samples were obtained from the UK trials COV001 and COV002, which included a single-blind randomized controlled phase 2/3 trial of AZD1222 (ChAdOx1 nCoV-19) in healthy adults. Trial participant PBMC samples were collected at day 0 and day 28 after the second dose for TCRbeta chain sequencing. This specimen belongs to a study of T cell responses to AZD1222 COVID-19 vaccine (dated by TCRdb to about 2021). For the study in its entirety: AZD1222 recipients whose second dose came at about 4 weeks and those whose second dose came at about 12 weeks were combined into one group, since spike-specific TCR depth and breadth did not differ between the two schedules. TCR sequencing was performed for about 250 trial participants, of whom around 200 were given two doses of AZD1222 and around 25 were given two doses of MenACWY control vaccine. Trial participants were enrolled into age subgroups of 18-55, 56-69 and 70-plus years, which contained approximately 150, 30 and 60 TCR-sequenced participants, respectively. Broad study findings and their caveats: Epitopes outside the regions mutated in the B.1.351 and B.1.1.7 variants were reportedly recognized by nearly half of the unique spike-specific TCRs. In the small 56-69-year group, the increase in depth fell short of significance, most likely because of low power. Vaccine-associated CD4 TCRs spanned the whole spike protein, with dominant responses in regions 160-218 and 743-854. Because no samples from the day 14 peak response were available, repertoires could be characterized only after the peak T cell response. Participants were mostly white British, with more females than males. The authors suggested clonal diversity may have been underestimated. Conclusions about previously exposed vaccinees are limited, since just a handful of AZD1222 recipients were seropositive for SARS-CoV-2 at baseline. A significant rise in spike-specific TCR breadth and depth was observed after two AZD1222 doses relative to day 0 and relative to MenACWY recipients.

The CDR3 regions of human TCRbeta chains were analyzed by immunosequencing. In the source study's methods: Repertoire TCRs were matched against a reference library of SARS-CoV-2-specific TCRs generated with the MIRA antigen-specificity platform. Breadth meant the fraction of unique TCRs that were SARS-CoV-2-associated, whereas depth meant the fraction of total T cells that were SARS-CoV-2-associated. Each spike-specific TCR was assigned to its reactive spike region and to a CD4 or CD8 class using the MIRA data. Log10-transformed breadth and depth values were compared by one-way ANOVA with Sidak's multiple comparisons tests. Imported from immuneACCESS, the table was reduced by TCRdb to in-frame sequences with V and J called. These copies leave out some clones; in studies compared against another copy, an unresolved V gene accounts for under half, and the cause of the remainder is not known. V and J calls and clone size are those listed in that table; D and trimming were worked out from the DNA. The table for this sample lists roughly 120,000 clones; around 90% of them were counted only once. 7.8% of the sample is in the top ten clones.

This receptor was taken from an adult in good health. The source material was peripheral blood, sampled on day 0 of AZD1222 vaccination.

The bases are TGTGCCTGGAGTGTAACCCCGGACAGTGCCACCATGAGCTTC. Protein translation: CAWSVTPDSATMSF. The chain couples TRBV30 to TRBJ1-2; TRBD1 is perhaps the D gene, given 6 matching bases. Based on the germline V gene (reference sequence), the CDR1 and CDR2 sequences are GTSNPN and SVGIG. The CDR3 spans 14 residues, from the cysteine through the phenylalanine. CDR3 DNA only is kept here, 42 bases in frame from base 1. The reference TRBV30 and TRBJ1-2 proteins fill in what lies around the CDR3, so the full variable domain reads SQTIHQWPATLVQPVGSPLSLECTVEGTSNPNLYWYRQAAGRGLQLLFYSVGIGQISSEVPQNLSASRPQDRQFILSSKKLLLSDSGFYLCAWSVTPDSATMSFGSGTRLTVV.